What follows is one T cell receptor beta chain and its context. Original processing notes: Researchers report that nucleated cell counts were estimated from reference gene primer amplification. Only in-frame clones appear in the TCRdb table, and some are missing; sequencing was by immunoSEQ multiplex PCR. The V and J calls and clone size come from that table; D and trimming were worked out from the DNA. The data contain 50,000 to 60,000 clones, approximately 82% of them singletons. These data come from a study of blood T cell repertoires in COVID-19. Across the whole study: T cells, B-cell-depleted T cells, or PBMCs provided the cDNA or gDNA that served as material.

With V trimmed by 0 bases and J by 6 bases, 3 bases remained unmatched. Germline V gene data show CDR1 as SGHTA and CDR2 as FQGNSA. The CDR3 is 15 amino acids. The sequenced material came from peripheral blood. The chain couples TRBV7-2 to TRBJ1-4, with 8 bases identical to TRBD1. The sequence was collected from a human donor in a cohort sampled during active or convalescent COVID-19. DNA of the CDR3: TGTGCCAGCAGCTTAGCTGGACAGGGTCATGAAAAACTGTTTTTT. Protein sequence: CASSLAGQGHEKLFF.